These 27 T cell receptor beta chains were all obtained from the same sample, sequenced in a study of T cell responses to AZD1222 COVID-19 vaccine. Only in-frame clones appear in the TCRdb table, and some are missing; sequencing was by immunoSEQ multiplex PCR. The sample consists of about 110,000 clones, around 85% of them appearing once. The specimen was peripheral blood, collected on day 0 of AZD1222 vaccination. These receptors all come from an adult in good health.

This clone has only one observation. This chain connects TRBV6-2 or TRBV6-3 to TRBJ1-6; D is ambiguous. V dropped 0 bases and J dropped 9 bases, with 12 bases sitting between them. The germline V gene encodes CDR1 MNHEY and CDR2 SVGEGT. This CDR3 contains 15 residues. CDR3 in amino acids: CASSYSEGPSSPLHF. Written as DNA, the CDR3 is TGTGCCAGCAGTTACTCGGAGGGCCCTAGTTCACCCCTCCACTTT.

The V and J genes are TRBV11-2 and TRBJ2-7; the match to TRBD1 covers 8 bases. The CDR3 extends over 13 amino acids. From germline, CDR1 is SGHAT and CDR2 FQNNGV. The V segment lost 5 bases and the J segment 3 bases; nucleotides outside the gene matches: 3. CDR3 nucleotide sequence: TGTGCCAGCAGCCAGGGACAGGTCTACGAGCAGTACTTC. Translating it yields CASSQGQVYEQYF.

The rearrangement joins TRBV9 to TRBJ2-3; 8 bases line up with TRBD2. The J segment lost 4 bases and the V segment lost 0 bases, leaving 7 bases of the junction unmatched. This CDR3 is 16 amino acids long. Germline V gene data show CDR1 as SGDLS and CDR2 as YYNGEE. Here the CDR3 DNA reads TGTGCCAGCAGCGTAGTTGCGGGGGGTTCCGCAGATACGCAGTATTTT. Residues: CASSVVAGGSADTQYF.

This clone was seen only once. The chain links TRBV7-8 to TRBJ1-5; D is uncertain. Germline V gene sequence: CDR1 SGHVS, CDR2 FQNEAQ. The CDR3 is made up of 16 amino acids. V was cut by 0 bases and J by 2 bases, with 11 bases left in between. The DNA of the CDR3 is TGTGCCAGCAGCTTAGCTTCCGTCCAAGGCAATCAGCCCCAGCATTTT. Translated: CASSLASVQGNQPQHF. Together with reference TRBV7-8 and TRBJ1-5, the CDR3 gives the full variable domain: GAGVSQSPRYKVAKRGQDVALRCDPISGHVSLFWYQQALGQGPEFLTYFQNEAQLDKSGLPSDRFFAERPEGSVSTLKIQRTQQEDSAVYLCASSLASVQGNQPQHFGDGTRLSIL.

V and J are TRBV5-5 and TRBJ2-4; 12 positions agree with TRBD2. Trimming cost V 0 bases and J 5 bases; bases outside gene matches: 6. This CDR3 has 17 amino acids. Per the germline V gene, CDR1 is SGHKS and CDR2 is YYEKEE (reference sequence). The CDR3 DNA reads TGTGCCAGCAGCTTGGCGGCTAGCGGGGGGGCCCAAAACATTCAGTACTTC. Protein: CASSLAASGGAQNIQYF.

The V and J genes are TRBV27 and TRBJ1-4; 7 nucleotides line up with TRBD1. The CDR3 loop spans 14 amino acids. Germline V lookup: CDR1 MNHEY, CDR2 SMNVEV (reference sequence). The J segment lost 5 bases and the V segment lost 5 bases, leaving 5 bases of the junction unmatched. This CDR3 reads CASSPWDSNEKLFF. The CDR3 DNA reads TGTGCCAGCAGTCCCTGGGACAGCAATGAAAAACTGTTTTTT.

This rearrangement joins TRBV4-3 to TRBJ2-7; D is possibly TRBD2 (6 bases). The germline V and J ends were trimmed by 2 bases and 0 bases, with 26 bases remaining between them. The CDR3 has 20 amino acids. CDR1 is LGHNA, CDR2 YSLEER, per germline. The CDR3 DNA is TGCGCCAGCAGCCAAAAGTCCCCTGGGGTTAGCGGAGCCTTCTCCTACGAGCAGTACTTC. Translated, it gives CASSQKSPGVSGAFSYEQYF.

This chain's CDR3 is CASTTGGIYGYTF. The CDR3 nucleotides are TGTGCCAGCACTACAGGGGGCATCTATGGCTACACCTTC. The chain uses TRBV6-5 and TRBJ1-2; 9 nucleotides align to TRBD1. Germline CDR1 MNHEY, CDR2 SVGAGI. V lost 7 bases, J lost 4 bases, and 4 bases stayed unmatched. The CDR3 contains 13 residues.

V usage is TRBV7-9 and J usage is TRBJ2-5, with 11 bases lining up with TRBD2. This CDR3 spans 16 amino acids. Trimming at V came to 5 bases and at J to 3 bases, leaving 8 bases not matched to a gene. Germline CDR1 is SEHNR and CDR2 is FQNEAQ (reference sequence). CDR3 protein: CASSGPTSGIKETQYF. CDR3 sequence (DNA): TGTGCCAGCAGCGGACCGACTAGCGGGATAAAAGAGACCCAGTACTTC.

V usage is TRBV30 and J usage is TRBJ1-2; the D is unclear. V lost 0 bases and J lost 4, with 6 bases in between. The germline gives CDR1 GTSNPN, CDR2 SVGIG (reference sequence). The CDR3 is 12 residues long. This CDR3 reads CAWSVLRYGYTF. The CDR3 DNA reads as TGTGCCTGGAGTGTACTCCGCTATGGCTACACCTTC. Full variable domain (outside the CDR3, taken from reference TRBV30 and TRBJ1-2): SQTIHQWPATLVQPVGSPLSLECTVEGTSNPNLYWYRQAAGRGLQLLFYSVGIGQISSEVPQNLSASRPQDRQFILSSKKLLLSDSGFYLCAWSVLRYGYTFGSGTRLTVV.

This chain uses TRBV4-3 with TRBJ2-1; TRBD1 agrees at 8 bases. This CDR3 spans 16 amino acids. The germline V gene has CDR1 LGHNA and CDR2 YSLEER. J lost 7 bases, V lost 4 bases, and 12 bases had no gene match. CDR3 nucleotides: TGCGCCAGCAGCCCAACAGGGGGACCTAGATGGAATGAGCAGTTCTTC. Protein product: CASSPTGGPRWNEQFF.

The CDR3 sequence is CASSAQAGVISGFTDTQYF. The CDR3 nucleotides are TGTGCCAGCAGCGCCCAGGCAGGGGTCATTAGCGGTTTCACAGATACGCAGTATTTT. The chain joins TRBV9 to TRBJ2-3; the D call may be TRBD1 or TRBD2 (6 bases each). This CDR3 contains 19 residues. The ends were cut back, 3 bases at V and 2 bases at J, with 25 bases in the middle. CDR1 and CDR2 from the germline V gene are SGDLS and YYNGEE. The variable domain in full, with the rest retrieved from reference TRBV9 and TRBJ2-3, is DSGVTQTPKHLITATGQRVTLRCSPRSGDLSVYWYQQSLDQGLQFLIQYYNGEERAKGNILERFSAQQFPDLHSELNLSSLELGDSALYFCASSAQAGVISGFTDTQYFGPGTRLTVL.

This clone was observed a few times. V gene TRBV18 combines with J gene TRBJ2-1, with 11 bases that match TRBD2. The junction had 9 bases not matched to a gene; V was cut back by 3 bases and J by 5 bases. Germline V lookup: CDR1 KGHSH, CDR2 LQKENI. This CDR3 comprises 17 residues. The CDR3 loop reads CASSPFSGRAQDNEQFF. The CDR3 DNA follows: TGTGCCAGCTCACCTTTTAGCGGGAGGGCCCAGGACAATGAGCAGTTCTTC.

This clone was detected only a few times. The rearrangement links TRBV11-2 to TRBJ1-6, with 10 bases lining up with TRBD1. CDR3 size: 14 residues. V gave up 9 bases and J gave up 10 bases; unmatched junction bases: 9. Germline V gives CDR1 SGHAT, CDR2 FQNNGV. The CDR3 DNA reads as TGTGCCAGTTGCCGGGACAGGGGTGAGTCACCCCTCCACTTT. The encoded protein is CASCRDRGESPLHF.

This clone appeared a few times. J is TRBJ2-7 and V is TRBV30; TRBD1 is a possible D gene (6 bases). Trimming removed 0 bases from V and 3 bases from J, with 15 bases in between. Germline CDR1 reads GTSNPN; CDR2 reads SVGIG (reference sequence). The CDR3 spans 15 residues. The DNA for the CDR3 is TGTGCCTGGAGTGTACGAGGGGGATACGGCTACGAGCAGTACTTC. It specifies CAWSVRGGYGYEQYF.

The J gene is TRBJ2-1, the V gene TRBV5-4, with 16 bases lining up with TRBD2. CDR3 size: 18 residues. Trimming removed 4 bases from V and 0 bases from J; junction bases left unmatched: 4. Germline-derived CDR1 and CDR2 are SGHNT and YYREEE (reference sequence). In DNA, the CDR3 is TGTGCCAGCAGCCCGGGACTAGCGGGAGGGAGCTCCTACAATGAGCAGTTCTTC. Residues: CASSPGLAGGSSYNEQFF.

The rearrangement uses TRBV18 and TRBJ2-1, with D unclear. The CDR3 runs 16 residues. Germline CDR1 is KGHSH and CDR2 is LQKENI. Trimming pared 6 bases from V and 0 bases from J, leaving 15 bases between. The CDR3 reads CASSPLGLLSYNEQFF. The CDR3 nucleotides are TGTGCCAGCTCCCCTTTGGGCCTGCTCTCCTACAATGAGCAGTTCTTC.

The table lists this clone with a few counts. The CDR3 DNA sequence: TGTGCCAGCAGTCGGGGGACAGGGGGTCTGAACGAGCAGTTCTTC. This translates into CASSRGTGGLNEQFF. This chain uses TRBV6-5 with TRBJ2-1; TRBD1 aligns across 11 bases. Germline V lookup: CDR1 MNHEY, CDR2 SVGAGI. The CDR3 sequence is 15 residues long. The V and J ends lost 5 bases and 10 bases, in that order; junction bases with no gene match: 10.

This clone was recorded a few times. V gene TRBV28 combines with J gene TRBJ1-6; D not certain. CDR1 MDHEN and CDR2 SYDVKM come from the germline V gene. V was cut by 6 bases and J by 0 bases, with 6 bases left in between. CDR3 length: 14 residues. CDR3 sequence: CASRAFSYNSPLHF. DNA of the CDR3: TGTGCCAGCAGGGCTTTCTCCTATAATTCACCCCTCCACTTT. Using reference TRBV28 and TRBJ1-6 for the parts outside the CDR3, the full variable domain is DVKVTQSSRYLVKRTGEKVFLECVQDMDHENMFWYRQDPGLGLRLIYFSYDVKMKEKGDIPEGYSVSREKKERFSLILESASTNQTSMYLCASRAFSYNSPLHFGNGTRLTVT.

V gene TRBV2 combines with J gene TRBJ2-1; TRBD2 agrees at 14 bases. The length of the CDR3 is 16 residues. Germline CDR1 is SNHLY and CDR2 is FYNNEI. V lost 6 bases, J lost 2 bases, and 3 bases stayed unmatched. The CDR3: CASRGGLAGAYNEQFF. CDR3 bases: TGTGCCAGCAGGGGGGGACTAGCGGGAGCCTACAATGAGCAGTTCTTC.

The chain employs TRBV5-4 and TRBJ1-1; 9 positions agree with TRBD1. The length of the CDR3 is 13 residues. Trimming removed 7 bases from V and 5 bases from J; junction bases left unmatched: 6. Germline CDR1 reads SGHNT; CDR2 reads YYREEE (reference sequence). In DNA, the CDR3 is TGTGCCAGCGTGGGACAGGGTGTAACTGAAGCTTTCTTT. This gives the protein CASVGQGVTEAFF. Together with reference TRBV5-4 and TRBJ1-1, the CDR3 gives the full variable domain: ETGVTQSPTHLIKTRGQQVTLRCSSQSGHNTVSWYQQALGQGPQFIFQYYREEENGRGNFPPRFSGLQFPNYSSELNVNALELDDSALYLCASVGQGVTEAFFGQGTRLTVV.

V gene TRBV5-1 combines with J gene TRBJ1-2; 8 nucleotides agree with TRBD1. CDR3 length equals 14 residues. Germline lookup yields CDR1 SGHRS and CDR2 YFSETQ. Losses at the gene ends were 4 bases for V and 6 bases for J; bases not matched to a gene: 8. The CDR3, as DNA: TGCGCCAGCAGCGTAGACAGGGGAGTGAATGGCTACACCTTC. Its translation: CASSVDRGVNGYTF.

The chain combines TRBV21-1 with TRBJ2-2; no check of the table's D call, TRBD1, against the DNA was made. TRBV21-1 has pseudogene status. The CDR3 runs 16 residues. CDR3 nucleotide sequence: TGTGCCAGCAGCCTCTCACGGGACAGGGCGACCGGGGAGCTGTTTTTT. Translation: CASSLSRDRATGELFF.

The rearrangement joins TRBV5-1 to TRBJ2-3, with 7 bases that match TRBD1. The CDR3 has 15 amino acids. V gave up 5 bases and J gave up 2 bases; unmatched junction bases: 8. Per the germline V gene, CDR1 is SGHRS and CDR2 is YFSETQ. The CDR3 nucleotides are TGCGCCAGCAGATACCGGGACAGCTACACAGATACGCAGTATTTT. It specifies CASRYRDSYTDTQYF.

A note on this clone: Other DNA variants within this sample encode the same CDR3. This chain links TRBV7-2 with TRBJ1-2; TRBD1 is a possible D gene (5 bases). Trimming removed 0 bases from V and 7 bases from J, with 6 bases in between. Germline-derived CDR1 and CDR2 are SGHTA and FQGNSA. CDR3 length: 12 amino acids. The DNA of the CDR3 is TGTGCCAGCAGCTTAGCCAGGGCTGGCTACACCTTC. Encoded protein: CASSLARAGYTF.

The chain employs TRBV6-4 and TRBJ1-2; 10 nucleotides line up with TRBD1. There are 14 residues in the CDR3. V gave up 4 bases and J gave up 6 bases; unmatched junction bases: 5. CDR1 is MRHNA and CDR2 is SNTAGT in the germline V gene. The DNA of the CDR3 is TGTGCCAGCAGTGGTACCGGGACAGGGGATGGCTACACCTTC. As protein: CASSGTGTGDGYTF.

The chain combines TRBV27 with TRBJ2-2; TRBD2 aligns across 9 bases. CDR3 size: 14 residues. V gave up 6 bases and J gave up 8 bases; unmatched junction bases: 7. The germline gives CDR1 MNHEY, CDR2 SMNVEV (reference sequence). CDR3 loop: CASRASGMTGELFF. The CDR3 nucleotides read TGTGCCAGCAGGGCTAGCGGGATGACGGGGGAGCTGTTTTTT.